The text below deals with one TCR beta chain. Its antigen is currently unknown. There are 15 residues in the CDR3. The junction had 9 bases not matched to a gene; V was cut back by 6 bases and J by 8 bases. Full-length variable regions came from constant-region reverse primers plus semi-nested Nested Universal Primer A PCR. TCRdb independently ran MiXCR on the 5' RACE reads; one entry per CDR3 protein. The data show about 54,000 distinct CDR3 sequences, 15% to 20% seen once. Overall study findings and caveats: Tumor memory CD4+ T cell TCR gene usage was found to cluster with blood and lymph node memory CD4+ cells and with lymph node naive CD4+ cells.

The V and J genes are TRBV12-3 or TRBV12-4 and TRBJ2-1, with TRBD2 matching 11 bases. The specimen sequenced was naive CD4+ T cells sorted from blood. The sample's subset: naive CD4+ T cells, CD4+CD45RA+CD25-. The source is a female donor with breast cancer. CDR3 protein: CASRTLAGDGHEQFF. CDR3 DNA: TGTGCCAGCAGGACACTAGCGGGAGACGGCCATGAGCAGTTCTTC.